This TCR beta chain was identified in a study of T cell repertoires in cytomegalovirus infection (dated by TCRdb to the late 2010s). A note on the overall study: Donor HLA type was relevant to the analysis, because carriage of CMV infection together with the matching HLA type was indicated by public TCR beta signatures. Study-wide conclusions, independent of this receptor: The ex vivo response was dominated by HLA-C-restricted CMV-specific TCR beta clonotypes, and the single most frequent clonotype in two of eight donors was supplied by these HLA-C-restricted clonotypes. Carriers of CMV infection plus the relevant HLA type were discriminated by the cumulative frequency of public TCR beta family members in the study cohort and in an independent roughly 340-donor cohort.

The instrument was an Illumina HiSeq 1500. TCRdb trimmed the raw reads at Q25, called clones with MiXCR and kept productive beta chains. Every distinct CDR3 protein forms one entry, paired with its most common genes and DNA. Within this sample are fewer than 550,000 distinct CDR3 sequences, with approximately 15% of them counted one time only. The top ten constitute 20% to 30% of the sample. Trimming leaves V shorter by 5 bases and J shorter by 3 bases, with the junction holding 14 bases beyond the gene matches. The CDR3 measures 17 amino acids from cysteine to phenylalanine. The entry retains the CDR3 DNA only, 51 bases that are in frame from base 1. CDR1 MNHNY and CDR2 SVGAGI are derived from the germline V gene (reference sequence). This clonotype was detected many times. It lacks a known antigen. No base qualities exist here, and no much larger clone lies one base off it.

The chain is assembled from TRBV6-6 and TRBJ1-1; 8 central nucleotides agree with TRBD1. This clonotype was sampled from a human donor in good health (CMV status not recorded). Some clones in this sample may be carry-over from other donors' samples. Input material: CD8+ T cells from PBMCs. CDR3 protein: CASSPFPMDREDTEAFF. In nucleotides, the sequence is TGTGCCAGCAGTCCTTTCCCTATGGACAGGGAGGACACTGAAGCTTTCTTT.